The entry below gives a single T cell receptor beta chain sequence along with its context. This record belongs to a study of blood T cell repertoires in COVID-19. Study information: The origin of the acute and convalescent COVID-19 samples was the United States, Italy and Spain.

After removal of 3 bases from V and 8 bases from J, the junction contained 13 bases not matched to a gene. CDR3 length: 19 amino acids. The germline CDR1 and CDR2 sequences are LNHDA and SQIVND (reference sequence). In the authors' workflow: Estimated nucleated cell counts came from reference gene primer amplification. Produced via immunoSEQ multiplex PCR; TCRdb's table is partial and in-frame only. The V and J calls and clone size are taken from that table; D and trimming were inferred from the DNA. This table holds more than 95,000 clones, roughly 87% found once. Sequencing input: peripheral blood. The V call is TRBV19, the J call TRBJ2-1; 16 bases map to TRBD2. The receptor comes from a man aged 80 or over with active or convalescent COVID-19. DNA of the CDR3: TGTGCCAGTAGTATTTGGGGACTAGCGGGAGGGCCGGGGTTCGATGAGCAGTTCTTC. As protein: CASSIWGLAGGPGFDEQFF.